This T cell receptor beta chain was sequenced in a study of shared clonotypes between healthy human individuals. Assay: immunoSEQ multiplex PCR; the TCRdb copy retains only in-frame clones and omits some. The sample has around 700,000 clones, about 78% seen once. V gave up 1 base and J gave up 3 bases, with 10 bases separating them. Germline CDR1 and CDR2: SGHRS and YFSETQ. The CDR3 extends over 15 amino acids. Sequencing was performed on memory CD4+ T cells sorted from blood. The subset is: CD45RA-negative fraction. The sequence derives from a woman aged 25 to 39 in good health. The chain couples TRBV5-1 to TRBJ2-2; a possible D gene is TRBD1 (5 bases). CDR3 amino acids: CASSLFRADTGELFF. The CDR3 region has the DNA TGCGCCAGCAGCTTGTTCAGGGCGGACACCGGGGAGCTGTTTTTT.